This TCR beta chain was sequenced for a study of blood T cell repertoires in COVID-19. Background on the study: Samples came from the United States, Italy and Spain, spanning acute and convalescent COVID-19. The cDNA or gDNA used as material had been derived from T cells, B-cell-depleted T cells, or PBMCs.

Under the authors' procedure: Amplifying reference gene primers gave estimates of nucleated cell counts. Data came from immunoSEQ multiplex PCR; TCRdb stores just in-frame clones and leaves some out. V, J and clone size are those of that table, while D and trimming were read from the DNA. The repertoire holds about 250,000 clones, just over 85% seen once, with approximately 1.4% in the top ten. Input material: peripheral blood. This clonotype was sampled from an elderly man with acute or convalescent COVID-19.

The CDR3 DNA is TGTGCCAGCAGCTTGTGGGCGAGCGGGAGTGGATTACAGACCCAGTACTTC. Amino acids: CASSLWASGSGLQTQYF. The chain carries TRBV5-6 and TRBJ2-5; 8 bases align to TRBD2. Germline values: CDR1 SGHDT, CDR2 YYEEEE. The CDR3 has 17 residues. V lost 1 base to trimming and J lost 6 bases; unmatched junction nucleotides: 14.